This T cell receptor beta chain was profiled in a study of blood T cell repertoires in COVID-19. As for the study in general: Sources were T cells, B-cell-depleted T cells, or PBMCs; the material itself was cDNA or gDNA.

This table comes from immunoSEQ multiplex PCR, and its TCRdb copy is limited to in-frame clones, with some not included. This sample has 350,000 or so clones, with around nine tenths found just once. Residents of 24 US areas, aged about 18 to 89 years, made up the participants. All exposed participants met a person with COVID-19 within 2 weeks before entering the study. The CDR3 is 14 residues long. V lost 4 bases to trimming and J lost 6 bases; unmatched junction nucleotides: 4. Germline values: CDR1 MDHEN, CDR2 SYDVKM. The sequencing sample was made of PBMCs or T cells enriched from blood (not recorded which). This chain joins TRBV28 and TRBJ2-2; 8 nucleotides align to TRBD2. The clonotype originates from a woman younger than 45 who had been exposed to COVID-19. The CDR3 DNA reads as TGTGCCAGCAGTTCGGGACTAGGACCCGGGGAGCTGTTTTTT. Translating gives CASSSGLGPGELFF.